The 17 T cell receptor beta chains below all came from one sample that was sequenced in a study of early T cells in non-severe SARS-CoV-2 infection. TCRdb itself ran the 5' RACE reads through MiXCR, one entry per CDR3 protein. The sample has around 56,000 distinct CDR3 sequences; around 13% are singletons. The specimen comprised whole blood, sampled at baseline. The receptors originated from an adult who was a healthcare worker with PCR-confirmed SARS-CoV-2 infection or an uninfected control (not recorded which).

This clonotype has a count of ten or more. This chain joins TRBV28 and TRBJ1-3, with D hard to call. Germline V CDR1 and CDR2: MDHEN, SYDVKM. V was shortened by 8 bases and J by 3 bases, with 11 bases between the two germline ends. The CDR3 is 13 residues long. DNA for the CDR3: TGTGCCAGCCTACCCAATCTTGGAAACACCATATATTTT. The encoded protein is CASLPNLGNTIYF.

This clonotype was found a few times. V and J are TRBV5-8 and TRBJ1-4; weak D call: TRBD1 (6 bases). V was clipped by 0 bases and J by 8 bases, with 14 bases between them. The CDR3 length is 15 residues. Germline V gene lookup returns CDR1 SGHTS and CDR2 YDEGEE. In DNA, the CDR3 is TGTGCCAGCAGCTTGGGCAACGGTGGGGGCGAAAAACTGTTTTTT. Translating it yields CASSLGNGGGEKLFF.

The rearrangement uses TRBV4-2 and TRBJ1-1; TRBD1 might be the D (5 bases). The CDR3 totals 15 residues. The V gene lost 1 base and the J gene lost 0 bases, with 9 bases spanning the gap. Germline assignment: CDR1 LGHNA and CDR2 YNFKEQ. This CDR3 reads CASSQAFRVNTEAFF. CDR3 nucleotides: TGTGCCAGCAGCCAAGCCTTCAGGGTGAACACTGAAGCTTTCTTT.

In this sample, this clonotype turned up a few times. The V gene is TRBV7-2, the J gene TRBJ2-1, with unresolved D. Trimming shortened V by 1 base and J by 2 bases, and 9 bases separated the two germline ends. This CDR3 contains 15 residues. The germline CDR1 and CDR2 sequences are SGHTA and FQGNSA. CDR3 sequence: CASSLVQKAYNEQFF. The CDR3 DNA follows: TGTGCCAGCAGCTTAGTGCAGAAAGCCTACAATGAGCAGTTCTTC.

In its sample, this clonotype was seen many times. The rearrangement joins TRBV18 to TRBJ1-2, with unresolved D. The CDR3 runs 13 residues. The germline CDR1 and CDR2 sequences are KGHSH and LQKENI. Trimming left V 3 bases short and J 2 bases short, with 7 bases between. CDR3 in DNA: TGTGCCAGCTCACCGATGGAGAACTATGGCTACACCTTC. The encoded protein is CASSPMENYGYTF.

This clonotype has only a few counts. The chain couples TRBV3-1 to TRBJ1-6, with D unclear. The CDR3 runs to 15 residues. Germline CDR1 LGHDT, CDR2 YNNKEL (reference sequence). Deletions cut 1 base from V and 7 bases from J, with 11 bases between. CDR3 sequence: CASSQGIAWNSPLHF. The CDR3 coding sequence is TGTGCCAGCAGCCAAGGGATTGCGTGGAATTCACCCCTCCACTTT.

This clonotype showed up just a few times. The chain recombines TRBV9 with TRBJ2-1, with D unresolved. The CDR3 extends over 16 amino acids. Germline CDR1 SGDLS, CDR2 YYNGEE. V was shortened by 0 bases and J by 1 base, with 11 bases between the two germline ends. The CDR3 DNA follows: TGTGCCAGCAGCGTAGGGGGAACTAAATCCTACAATGAGCAGTTCTTC. Its translation: CASSVGGTKSYNEQFF.

This clonotype was counted only a few times. The genes are TRBV28 and TRBJ2-4; possible D gene TRBD1, 5 bases. The CDR3 is 14 residues long. Trimming stripped 8 bases from V and 2 bases from J, with 13 bases between. The germline V gene has CDR1 MDHEN and CDR2 SYDVKM. Written as DNA, the CDR3 is TGTGCCAGCCGCAGGGTGGTGACCAAAAACATTCAGTACTTC. Its translation: CASRRVVTKNIQYF.

This chain links TRBV7-8 with TRBJ2-2; 8 bases fit TRBD1. The CDR3 is made up of 15 amino acids. Germline V CDR1 and CDR2: SGHVS, FQNEAQ. V lost 5 bases to trimming and J lost 4 bases; unmatched junction nucleotides: 6. The CDR3 coding sequence is TGTGCCAGCAGCGATGCCGGGACAGGCACCGGGGAGCTGTTTTTT. Translating it yields CASSDAGTGTGELFF.

The chain uses TRBV4-3 and TRBJ2-1; TRBD2 matches at 11 bases. Germline CDR1 is LGHNA and CDR2 is YSLEER. The CDR3 spans 15 residues. The trim removed 7 bases at V and 4 bases at J, leaving 6 bases unmatched. The CDR3 protein is CASTPGLAAYNEQFF. The CDR3 DNA follows: TGCGCCAGCACCCCGGGACTAGCGGCTTACAATGAGCAGTTCTTC.

This clonotype was picked up many times. This sequence joins TRBV7-3 and TRBJ1-1, with 9 bases matching TRBD1. Trimming removed 0 bases from V and 11 bases from J; junction bases left unmatched: 7. The CDR3 loop spans 14 amino acids. CDR1 SGHTA and CDR2 FQGTGA come from the germline V gene. DNA for the CDR3: TGTGCCAGCAGCTTAACGGGACAGGGTCCTCGGGCTTTCTTT. This encodes CASSLTGQGPRAFF.

The chain joins TRBV28 to TRBJ2-7; D not resolved. The germline gives CDR1 MDHEN, CDR2 SYDVKM. The CDR3 sequence is 14 residues long. Deletions cut 2 bases from V and 7 bases from J, with 15 bases between. In DNA, the CDR3 is TGTGCCAGCAGTTTAGTGTCAGAAACCCGGGAGCAGTACTTC. Its translation: CASSLVSETREQYF.

This clonotype was detected only a few times. The rearrangement links TRBV10-2 to TRBJ1-6; D remains unclear. Germline lookup yields CDR1 WSHSY and CDR2 SAAADI. V was pared by 6 bases and J by 7 bases, with 16 bases between. The CDR3 spans 15 residues. CDR3: CASRLPGLDNSPLHF. CDR3 coding DNA: TGCGCCAGCAGACTCCCTGGACTGGACAATTCACCCCTCCACTTT.

The V and J genes are TRBV27 and TRBJ2-7, with D uncertain. Trimming removed 4 bases at V and 5 bases at J, with 0 bases between. Germline CDR1 reads MNHEY; CDR2 reads SMNVEV (reference sequence). The CDR3 loop spans 9 amino acids. The CDR3 coding sequence is TGTGCCAGCAGTTACGAGCAGTACTTC. Residues: CASSYEQYF.

This clonotype was observed a few times. The chain is built from TRBV2 and TRBJ1-2; TRBD1 might be the D (6 bases). Germline V gene lookup returns CDR1 SNHLY and CDR2 FYNNEI. The CDR3 runs to 11 residues. V was pared by 6 bases and J by 6 bases, with 8 bases between. CDR3 sequence reads: CASSGGDGYTF. CDR3 sequence (DNA): TGTGCCAGCAGCGGGGGCGATGGCTACACCTTC. Drawing the rest from reference TRBV2 and TRBJ1-2, the complete variable domain is EPEVTQTPSHQVTQMGQEVILRCVPISNHLYFYWYRQILGQKVEFLVSFYNNEISEKSEIFDDQFSVERPDGSNFTLKIRSTKLEDSAMYFCASSGGDGYTFGSGTRLTVV.

The table lists this clonotype with a few counts. This sequence joins TRBV11-1 and TRBJ1-2; D gene ambiguous. Per germline, CDR1 SGHAT and CDR2 FQDESV (reference sequence). The V end lost 1 base, the J end lost 4 bases, and 7 bases lay between the germline ends. The CDR3 loop spans 13 amino acids. The CDR3 loop reads CASSLESLYGYTF. The CDR3 DNA is TGTGCCAGCAGCTTAGAAAGCCTCTATGGCTACACCTTC.

This clonotype turned up a few times. CDR3 region: CASSLNRPLSEAFF. CDR3 DNA sequence: TGTGCCAGCAGCTTGAACAGGCCGTTGTCTGAAGCTTTCTTT. The chain links TRBV7-2 to TRBJ1-1; a possible D gene is TRBD1 (5 bases). The CDR3 sequence is 14 residues long. V shed 3 bases and J shed 6 bases, with 14 bases lying between them. Germline CDR1 SGHTA, CDR2 FQGNSA.